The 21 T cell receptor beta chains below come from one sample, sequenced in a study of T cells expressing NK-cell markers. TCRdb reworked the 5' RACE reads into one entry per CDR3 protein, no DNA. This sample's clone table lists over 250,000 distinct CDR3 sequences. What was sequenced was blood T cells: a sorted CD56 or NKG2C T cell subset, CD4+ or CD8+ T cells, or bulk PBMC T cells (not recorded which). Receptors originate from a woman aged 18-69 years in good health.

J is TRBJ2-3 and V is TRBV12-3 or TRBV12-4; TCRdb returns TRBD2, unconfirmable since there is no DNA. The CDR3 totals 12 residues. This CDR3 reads CASRAGGYTQYF.

The chain's CDR3 is CASSLNSGAGANVLTF. This chain uses TRBV28 with TRBJ2-6. CDR1 and CDR2 (germline): MDHEN, SYDVKM. The CDR3 contains 16 residues.

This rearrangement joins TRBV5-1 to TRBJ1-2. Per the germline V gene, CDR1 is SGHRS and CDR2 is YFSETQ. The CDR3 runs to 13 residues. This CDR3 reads CASSLAANYGYTF.

Here the CDR3 reads CASSERGSGSYGYTF. V is TRBV10-1 and J is TRBJ1-2. Germline V gene data show CDR1 as WNHNN and CDR2 as SYGVQD (reference sequence). CDR3 size: 15 residues.

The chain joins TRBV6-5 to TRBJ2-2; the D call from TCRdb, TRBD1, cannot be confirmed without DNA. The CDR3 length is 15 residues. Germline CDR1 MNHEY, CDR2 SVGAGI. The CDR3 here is CASSYGRQGTGELFF.

The CDR3 is CASSDQTLYTQYF. The chain combines TRBV25-1 with TRBJ2-3. The CDR3 runs 13 residues. The germline V gene encodes CDR1 MGHDK and CDR2 SYGVNS.

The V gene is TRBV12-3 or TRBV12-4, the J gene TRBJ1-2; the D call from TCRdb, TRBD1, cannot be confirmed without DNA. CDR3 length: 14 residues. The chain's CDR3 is CASSTRGSDYGYTF.

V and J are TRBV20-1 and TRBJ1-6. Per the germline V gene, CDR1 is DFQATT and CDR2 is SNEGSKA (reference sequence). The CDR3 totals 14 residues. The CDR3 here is CSASSGNANSPLHF.

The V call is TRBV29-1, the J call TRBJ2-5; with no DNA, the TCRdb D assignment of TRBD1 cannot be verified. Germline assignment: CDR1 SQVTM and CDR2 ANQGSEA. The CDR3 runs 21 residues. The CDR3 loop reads CSVEDPDGTGGFFISEETQYF. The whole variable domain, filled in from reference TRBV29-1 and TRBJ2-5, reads SAVISQKPSRDICQRGTSLTIQCQVDSQVTMMFWYRQQPGQSLTLIATANQGSEATYESGFVIDKFPISRPNLTFSTLTVSNMSPEDSSIYLCSVEDPDGTGGFFISEETQYFGPGTRLLVL.

The chain's CDR3 is CASSYSRVKETQYF. The chain joins TRBV6-2 or TRBV6-3 to TRBJ2-5. From germline, CDR1 is MNHEY and CDR2 SVGEGT. This CDR3 is 14 amino acids long.

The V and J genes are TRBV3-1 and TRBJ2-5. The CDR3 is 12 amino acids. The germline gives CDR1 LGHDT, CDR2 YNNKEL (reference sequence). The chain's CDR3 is CASSQRGKTQYF.

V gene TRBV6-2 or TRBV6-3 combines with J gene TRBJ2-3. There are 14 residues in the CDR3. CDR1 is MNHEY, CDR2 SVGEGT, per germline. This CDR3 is CASSYRLSTDTQYF.

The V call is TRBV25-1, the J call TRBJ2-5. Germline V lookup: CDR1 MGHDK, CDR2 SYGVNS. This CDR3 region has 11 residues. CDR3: CASSRGTTQYF. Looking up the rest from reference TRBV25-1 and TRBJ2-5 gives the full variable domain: EADIYQTPRYLVIGTGKKITLECSQTMGHDKMYWYQQDPGMELHLIHYSYGVNSTEKGDLSSESTVSRIRTEHFPLTLESARPSHTSQYLCASSRGTTQYFGPGTRLLVL.

This CDR3 reads CASSFDNRGGWSSYNEQFF. The chain is built from TRBV7-8 and TRBJ2-1; the TCRdb D gene call, TRBD1, has no DNA to confirm it. Germline V gene sequence: CDR1 SGHVS, CDR2 FQNEAQ. CDR3 length: 19 amino acids.

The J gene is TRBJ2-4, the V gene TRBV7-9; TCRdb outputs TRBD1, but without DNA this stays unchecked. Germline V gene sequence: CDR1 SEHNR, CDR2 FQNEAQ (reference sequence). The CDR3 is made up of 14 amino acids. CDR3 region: CASSLSGPGDIQYF.

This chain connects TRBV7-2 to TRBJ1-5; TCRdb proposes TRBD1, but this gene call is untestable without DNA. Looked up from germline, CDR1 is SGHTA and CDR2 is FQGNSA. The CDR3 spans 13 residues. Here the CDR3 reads CASSGGGSQPQHF.

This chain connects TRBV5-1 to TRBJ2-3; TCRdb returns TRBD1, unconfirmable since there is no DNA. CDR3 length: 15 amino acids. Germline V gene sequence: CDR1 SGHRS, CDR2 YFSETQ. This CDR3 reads CASSLADRGTDTQYF.

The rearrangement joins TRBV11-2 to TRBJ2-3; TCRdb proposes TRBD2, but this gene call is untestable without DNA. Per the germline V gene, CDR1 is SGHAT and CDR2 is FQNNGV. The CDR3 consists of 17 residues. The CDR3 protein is CASSLTLGGDLIGTQYF.

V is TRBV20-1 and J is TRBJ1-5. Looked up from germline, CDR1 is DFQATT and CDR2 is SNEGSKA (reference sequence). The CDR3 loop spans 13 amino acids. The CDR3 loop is CSANRASSQPQHF.

CDR3 protein: CASRDGTPPIAKNIQYF. The chain carries TRBV5-1 and TRBJ2-4; the D call from TCRdb, TRBD2, cannot be confirmed without DNA. This CDR3 spans 17 amino acids. The germline V gene has CDR1 SGHRS and CDR2 YFSETQ.

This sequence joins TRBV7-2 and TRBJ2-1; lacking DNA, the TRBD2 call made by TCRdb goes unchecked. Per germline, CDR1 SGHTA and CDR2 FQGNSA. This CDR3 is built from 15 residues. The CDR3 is CASSLSSPTYNEQFF.